The source of this TCR beta chain is a study of blood T cell repertoires in COVID-19. Study in general: Researchers got acute and convalescent COVID-19 samples from the United States, Italy and Spain. In each case, the material was cDNA or gDNA derived from T cells, B-cell-depleted T cells, or PBMCs.

Generated by immunoSEQ multiplex PCR, the TCRdb table keeps only in-frame clones and is missing some. The sample yields around 99,000 clones, approximately 87% seen once. CDR3 length equals 16 residues. V was cut by 5 bases and J by 0 bases, with 14 bases left in between. Germline values: CDR1 SGHAT, CDR2 FQDESV (reference sequence). Sequenced material: peripheral blood. This receptor was identified in a woman aged 60-70 years with acute or convalescent COVID-19. The V call is TRBV11-1, the J call TRBJ2-1; TRBD2 might be the D (7 bases). CDR3 nucleotides: TGTGCCAGCAGCCCGGGGGGCGGGAGCTCCTACAATGAGCAGTTCTTC. Amino acid sequence: CASSPGGGSSYNEQFF.